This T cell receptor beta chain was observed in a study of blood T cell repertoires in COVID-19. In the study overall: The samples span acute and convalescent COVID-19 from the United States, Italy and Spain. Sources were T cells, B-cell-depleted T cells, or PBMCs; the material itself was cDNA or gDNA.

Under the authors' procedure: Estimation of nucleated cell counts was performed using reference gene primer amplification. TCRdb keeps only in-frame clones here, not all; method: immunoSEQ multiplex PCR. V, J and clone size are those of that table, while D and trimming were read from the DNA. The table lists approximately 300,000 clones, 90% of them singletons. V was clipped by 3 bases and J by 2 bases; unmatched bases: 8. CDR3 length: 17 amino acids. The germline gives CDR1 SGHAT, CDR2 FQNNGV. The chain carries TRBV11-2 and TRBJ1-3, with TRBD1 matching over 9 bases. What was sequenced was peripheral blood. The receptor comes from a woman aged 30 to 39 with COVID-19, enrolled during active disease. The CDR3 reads CASSFTGTGLPGNTIYF. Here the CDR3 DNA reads TGTGCCAGCAGCTTTACTGGGACAGGGTTGCCTGGAAACACCATATATTTT.